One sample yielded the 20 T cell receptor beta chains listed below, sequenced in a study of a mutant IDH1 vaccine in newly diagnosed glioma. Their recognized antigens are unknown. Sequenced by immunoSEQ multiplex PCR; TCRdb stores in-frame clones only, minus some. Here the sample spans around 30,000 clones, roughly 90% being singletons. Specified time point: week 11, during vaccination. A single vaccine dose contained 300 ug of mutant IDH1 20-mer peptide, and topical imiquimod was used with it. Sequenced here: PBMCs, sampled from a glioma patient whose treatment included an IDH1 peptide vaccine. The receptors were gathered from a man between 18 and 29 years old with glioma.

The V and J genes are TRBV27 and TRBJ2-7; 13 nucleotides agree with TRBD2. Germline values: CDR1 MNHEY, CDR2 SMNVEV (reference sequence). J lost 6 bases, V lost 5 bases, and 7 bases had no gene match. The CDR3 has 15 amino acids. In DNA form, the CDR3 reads TGTGCCAGCAGTCCCGGACTAGCGGGAGAGGCCGAGCAGTACTTC. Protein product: CASSPGLAGEAEQYF.

The CDR3 nucleotides are TGTGCCAGTACCTCATTCCCGGGTCAGCCCCAGCATTTT. Its protein product is CASTSFPGQPQHF. This chain connects TRBV19 to TRBJ1-5; D call uncertain. Trimming left V 7 bases short and J 6 bases short, with 13 bases between. The CDR3 is 13 amino acids. CDR1 is LNHDA and CDR2 is SQIVND in the germline V gene (reference sequence). The full variable domain, its missing parts supplied by reference TRBV19 and TRBJ1-5, is DGGITQSPKYLFRKEGQNVTLSCEQNLNHDAMYWYRQDPGQGLRLIYYSQIVNDFQKGDIAEGYSVSREKKESFPLTVTSAQKNPTAFYLCASTSFPGQPQHFGDGTRLSIL.

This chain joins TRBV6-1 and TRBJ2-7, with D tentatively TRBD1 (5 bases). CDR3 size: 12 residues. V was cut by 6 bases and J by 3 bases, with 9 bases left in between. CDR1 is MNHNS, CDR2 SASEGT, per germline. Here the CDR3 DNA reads TGTGCCAGCAGGTTAACAGGCTACGAGCAGTACTTC. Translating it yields CASRLTGYEQYF.

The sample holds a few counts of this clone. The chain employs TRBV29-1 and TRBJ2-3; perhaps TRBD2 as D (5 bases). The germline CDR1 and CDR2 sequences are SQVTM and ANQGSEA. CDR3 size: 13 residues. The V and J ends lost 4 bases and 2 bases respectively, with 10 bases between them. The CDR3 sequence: CSVGGRNTDTQYF. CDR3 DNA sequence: TGCAGCGTTGGAGGGCGGAACACAGATACGCAGTATTTT.

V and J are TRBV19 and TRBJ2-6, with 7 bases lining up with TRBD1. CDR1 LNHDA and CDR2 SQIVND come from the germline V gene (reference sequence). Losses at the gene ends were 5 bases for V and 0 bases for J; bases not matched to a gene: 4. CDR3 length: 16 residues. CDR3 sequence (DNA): TGTGCCAGTAGTCCCGGACAGGCCTCTGGGGCCAACGTCCTGACTTTC. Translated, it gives CASSPGQASGANVLTF.

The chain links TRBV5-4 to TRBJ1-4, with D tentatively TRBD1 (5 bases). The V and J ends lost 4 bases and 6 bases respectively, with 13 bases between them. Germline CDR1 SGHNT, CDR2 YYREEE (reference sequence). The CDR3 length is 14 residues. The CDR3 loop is CASSRDRSDEKLFF. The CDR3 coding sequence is TGTGCCAGCAGCCGAGACAGATCGGATGAAAAACTGTTTTTT.

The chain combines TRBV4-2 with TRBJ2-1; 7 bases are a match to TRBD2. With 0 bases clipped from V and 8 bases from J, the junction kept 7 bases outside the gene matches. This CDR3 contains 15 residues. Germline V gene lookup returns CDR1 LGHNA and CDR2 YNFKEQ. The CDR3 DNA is TGTGCCAGCAGCCAAGAAGGCGGGAGCTGGGATGAGCAGTTCTTC. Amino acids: CASSQEGGSWDEQFF.

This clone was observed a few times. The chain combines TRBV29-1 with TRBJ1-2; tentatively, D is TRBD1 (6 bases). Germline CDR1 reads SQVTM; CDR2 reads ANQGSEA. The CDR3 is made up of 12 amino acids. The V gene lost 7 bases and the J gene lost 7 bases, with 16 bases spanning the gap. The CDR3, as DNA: TGCAGCGGGAACAGGGATGGGGGTGGCTACACCTTC. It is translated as CSGNRDGGGYTF.

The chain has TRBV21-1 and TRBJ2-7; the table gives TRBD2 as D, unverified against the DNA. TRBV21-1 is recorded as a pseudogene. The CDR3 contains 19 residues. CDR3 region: CASSKGPFRLAETTYEQYF. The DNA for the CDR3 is TGTGCCAGCAGCAAAGGCCCCTTCCGACTAGCGGAGACAACCTACGAGCAGTACTTC.

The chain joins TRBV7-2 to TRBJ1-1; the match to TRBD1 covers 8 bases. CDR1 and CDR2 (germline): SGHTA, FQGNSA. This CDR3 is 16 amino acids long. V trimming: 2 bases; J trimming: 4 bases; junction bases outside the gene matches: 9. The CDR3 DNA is TGTGCCAGCAGCTTAATTTCCAGGGGGCCGAGCACTGAAGCTTTCTTT. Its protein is CASSLISRGPSTEAFF.

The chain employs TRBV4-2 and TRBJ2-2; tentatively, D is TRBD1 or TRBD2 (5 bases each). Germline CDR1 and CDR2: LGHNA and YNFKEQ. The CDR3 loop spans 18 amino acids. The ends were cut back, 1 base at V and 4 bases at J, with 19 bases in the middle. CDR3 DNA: TGTGCCAGCAGCCAAGTAGTTTTGGGGGAGCTGGGCACCGGGGAGCTGTTTTTT. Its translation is CASSQVVLGELGTGELFF.

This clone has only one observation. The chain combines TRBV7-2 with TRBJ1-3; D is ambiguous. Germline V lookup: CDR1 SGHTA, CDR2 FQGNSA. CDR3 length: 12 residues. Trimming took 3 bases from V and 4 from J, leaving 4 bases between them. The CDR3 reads CASSLQGNTIYF. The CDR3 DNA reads TGTGCCAGCAGCTTGCAGGGAAACACCATATATTTT.

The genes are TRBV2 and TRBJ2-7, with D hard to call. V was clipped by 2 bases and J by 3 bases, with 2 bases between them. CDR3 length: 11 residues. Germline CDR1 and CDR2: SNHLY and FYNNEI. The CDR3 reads CASSEYYEQYF. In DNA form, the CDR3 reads TGTGCCAGCAGTGAATACTACGAGCAGTACTTC.

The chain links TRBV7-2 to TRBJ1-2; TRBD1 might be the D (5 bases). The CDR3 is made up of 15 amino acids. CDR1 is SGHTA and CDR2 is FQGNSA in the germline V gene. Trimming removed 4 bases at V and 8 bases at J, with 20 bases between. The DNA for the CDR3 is TGTGCCAGCAGCTGGGGTTTGGGGAGTGGGGGGGGCTACACCTTC. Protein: CASSWGLGSGGGYTF.

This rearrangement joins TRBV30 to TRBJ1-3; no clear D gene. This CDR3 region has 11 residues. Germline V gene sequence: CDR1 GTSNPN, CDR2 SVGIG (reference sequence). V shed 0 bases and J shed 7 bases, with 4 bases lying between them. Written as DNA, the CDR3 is TGTGCCTGGAGTGTAAGCAACACCATATATTTT. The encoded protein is CAWSVSNTIYF.

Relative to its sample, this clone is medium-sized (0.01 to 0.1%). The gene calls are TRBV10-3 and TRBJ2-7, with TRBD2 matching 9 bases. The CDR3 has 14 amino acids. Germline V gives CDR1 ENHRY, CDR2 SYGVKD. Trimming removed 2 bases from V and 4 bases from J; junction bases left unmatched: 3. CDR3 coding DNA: TGTGCCATCAGTGAGACTAGCGGGTCTTACGAGCAGTACTTC. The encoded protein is CAISETSGSYEQYF.

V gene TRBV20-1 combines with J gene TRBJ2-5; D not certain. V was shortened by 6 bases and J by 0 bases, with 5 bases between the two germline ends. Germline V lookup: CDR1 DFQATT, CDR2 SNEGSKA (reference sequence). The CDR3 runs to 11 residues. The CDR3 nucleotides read TGCAGTGCCTTGTACCAAGAGACCCAGTACTTC. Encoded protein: CSALYQETQYF.

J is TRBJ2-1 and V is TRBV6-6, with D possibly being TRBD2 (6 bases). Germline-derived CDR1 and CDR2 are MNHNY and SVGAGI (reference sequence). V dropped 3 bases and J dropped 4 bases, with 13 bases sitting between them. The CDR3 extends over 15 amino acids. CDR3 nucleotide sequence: TGTGCCAGCAGTTATAGCGGCGAGGGGTACAATGAGCAGTTCTTC. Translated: CASSYSGEGYNEQFF.

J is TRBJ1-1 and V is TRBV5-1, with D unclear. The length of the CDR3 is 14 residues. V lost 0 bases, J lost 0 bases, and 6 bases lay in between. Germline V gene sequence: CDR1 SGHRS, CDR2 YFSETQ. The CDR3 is CASSLDAVNTEAFF. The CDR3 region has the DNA TGCGCCAGCAGCTTGGACGCGGTGAACACTGAAGCTTTCTTT.

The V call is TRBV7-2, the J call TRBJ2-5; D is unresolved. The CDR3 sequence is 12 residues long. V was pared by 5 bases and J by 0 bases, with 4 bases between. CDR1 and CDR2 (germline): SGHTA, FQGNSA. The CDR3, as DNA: TGTGCCAGCAGCCGTTACCAAGAGACCCAGTACTTC. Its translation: CASSRYQETQYF. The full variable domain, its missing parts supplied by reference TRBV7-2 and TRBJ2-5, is GAGVSQSPSNKVTEKGKDVELRCDPISGHTALYWYRQSLGQGLEFLIYFQGNSAPDKSGLPSDRFSAERTGGSVSTLTIQRTQQEDSAVYLCASSRYQETQYFGPGTRLLVL.